The entry below gives a single T cell receptor (beta chain) sequence along with its context. Using its own MiXCR run on the 5' RACE reads, TCRdb lists one record per CDR3 protein. Of some 64,000 distinct CDR3 sequences in the sample, around 20% were seen once. These data belong to a study of early T cells in non-severe SARS-CoV-2 infection. From germline, CDR1 is SGHVS and CDR2 FQNEAQ. Between the trimmed V and J ends, which lost 8 bases and 6 bases, there was a span of 11 bases. CDR3 size: 11 residues. This receptor was obtained from an adult who was a healthcare worker with PCR-confirmed SARS-CoV-2 infection or an uninfected control (not recorded which). The chain recombines TRBV7-8 with TRBJ2-7; possibly TRBD2 for D (6 bases). The sequencing here drew on whole blood, taken at baseline. This chain's CDR3 is CASAGIGEQYF. The CDR3 DNA follows: TGTGCCAGCGCGGGGATAGGCGAGCAGTACTTC. Drawing the rest from reference TRBV7-8 and TRBJ2-7, the complete variable domain is GAGVSQSPRYKVAKRGQDVALRCDPISGHVSLFWYQQALGQGPEFLTYFQNEAQLDKSGLPSDRFFAERPEGSVSTLKIQRTQQEDSAVYLCASAGIGEQYFGPGTRLTVT.